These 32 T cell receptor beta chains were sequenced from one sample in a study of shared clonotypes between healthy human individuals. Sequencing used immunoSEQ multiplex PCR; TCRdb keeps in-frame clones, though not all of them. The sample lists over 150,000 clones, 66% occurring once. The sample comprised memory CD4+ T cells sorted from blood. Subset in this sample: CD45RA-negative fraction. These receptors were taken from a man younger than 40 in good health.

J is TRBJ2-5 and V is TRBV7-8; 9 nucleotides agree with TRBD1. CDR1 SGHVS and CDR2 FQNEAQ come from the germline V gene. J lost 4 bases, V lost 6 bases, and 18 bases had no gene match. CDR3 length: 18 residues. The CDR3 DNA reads TGTGCCAGCAGTCTTATCGGACCGGGACAGGGTCGTATAGAGACCCAGTACTTC. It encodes CASSLIGPGQGRIETQYF.

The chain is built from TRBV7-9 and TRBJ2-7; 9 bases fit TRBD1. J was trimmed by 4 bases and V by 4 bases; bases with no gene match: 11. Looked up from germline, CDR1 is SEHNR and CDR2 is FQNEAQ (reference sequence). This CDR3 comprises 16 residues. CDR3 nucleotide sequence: TGTGCCAGCAGCTCCGGGACAGGGAAGGGGTGGTACGAGCAGTACTTC. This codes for CASSSGTGKGWYEQYF.

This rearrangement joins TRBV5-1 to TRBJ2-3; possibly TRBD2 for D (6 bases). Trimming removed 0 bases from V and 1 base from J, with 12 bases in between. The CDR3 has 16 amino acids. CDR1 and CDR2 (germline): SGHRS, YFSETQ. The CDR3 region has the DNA TGCGCCAGCAGCTTGGGCGGAGGGCCGGGCACAGATACGCAGTATTTT. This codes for CASSLGGGPGTDTQYF.

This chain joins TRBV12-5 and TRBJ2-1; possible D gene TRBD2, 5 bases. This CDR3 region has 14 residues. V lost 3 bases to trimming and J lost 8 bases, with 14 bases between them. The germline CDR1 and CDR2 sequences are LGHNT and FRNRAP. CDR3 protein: CASGLGLPGDEQFF. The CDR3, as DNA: TGTGCTAGTGGTTTAGGACTGCCTGGGGATGAGCAGTTCTTC.

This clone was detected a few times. CDR3 protein: CASSLGLGGMNTEAFF. The CDR3 DNA sequence: TGCGCCAGCAGCTTGGGACTCGGGGGAATGAACACTGAAGCTTTCTTT. V usage is TRBV5-1 and J usage is TRBJ1-1, with TRBD1 as a possible D gene (5 bases). Trimming left V 0 bases short and J 0 bases short, with 12 bases between. CDR3 length equals 16 residues. Per the germline V gene, CDR1 is SGHRS and CDR2 is YFSETQ.

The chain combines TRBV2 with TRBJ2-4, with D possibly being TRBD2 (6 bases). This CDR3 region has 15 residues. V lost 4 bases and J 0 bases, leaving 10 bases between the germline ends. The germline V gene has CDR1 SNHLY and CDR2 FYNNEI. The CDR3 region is CASSGEALAKNIQYF. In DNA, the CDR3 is TGTGCCAGCAGTGGGGAGGCGCTAGCCAAAAACATTCAGTACTTC.

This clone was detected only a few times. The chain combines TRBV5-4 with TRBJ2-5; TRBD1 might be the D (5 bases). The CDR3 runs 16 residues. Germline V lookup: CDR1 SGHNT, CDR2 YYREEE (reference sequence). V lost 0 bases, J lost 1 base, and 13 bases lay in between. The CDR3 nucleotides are TGTGCCAGCAGCTTGGGAGGTTCAAGGGGCCAAGAGACCCAGTACTTC. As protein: CASSLGGSRGQETQYF.

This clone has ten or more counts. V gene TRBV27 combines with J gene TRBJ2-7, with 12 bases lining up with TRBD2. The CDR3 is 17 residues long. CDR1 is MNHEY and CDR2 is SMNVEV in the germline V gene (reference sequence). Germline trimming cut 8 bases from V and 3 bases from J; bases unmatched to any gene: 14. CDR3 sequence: CASLTPGLAGWSYEQYF. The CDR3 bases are TGTGCCAGCTTAACACCAGGACTAGCGGGATGGAGCTACGAGCAGTACTTC.

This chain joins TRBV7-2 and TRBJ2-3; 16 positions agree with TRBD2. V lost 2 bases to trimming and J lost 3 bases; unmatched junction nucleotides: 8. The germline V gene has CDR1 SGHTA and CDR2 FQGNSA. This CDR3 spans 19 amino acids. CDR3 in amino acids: CASSLRIGTSGRETDTQYF. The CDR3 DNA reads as TGTGCCAGCAGCTTACGTATCGGGACTAGCGGGAGGGAAACAGATACGCAGTATTTT.

CDR3 sequence (DNA): TGTGCCAGCAAACTTAACAGGGAGGACACTGAAGCTTTCTTT. Its protein product is CASKLNREDTEAFF. The chain employs TRBV2 and TRBJ1-1; a possible D gene is TRBD1 (6 bases). The CDR3 length is 14 residues. The V end lost 7 bases, the J end lost 3 bases, and 15 bases lay between the germline ends. Germline V gene sequence: CDR1 SNHLY, CDR2 FYNNEI.

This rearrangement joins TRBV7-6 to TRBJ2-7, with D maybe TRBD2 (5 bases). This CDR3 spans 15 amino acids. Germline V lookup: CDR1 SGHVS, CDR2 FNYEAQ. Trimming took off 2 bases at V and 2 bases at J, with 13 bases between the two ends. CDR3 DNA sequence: TGTGCCAGCAGCTTATCTCCGGGAACCACCTACGAGCAGTACTTC. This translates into CASSLSPGTTYEQYF.

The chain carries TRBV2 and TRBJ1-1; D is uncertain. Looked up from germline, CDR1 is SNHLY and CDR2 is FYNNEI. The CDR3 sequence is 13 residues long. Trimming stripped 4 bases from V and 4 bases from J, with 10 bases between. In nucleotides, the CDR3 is TGTGCCAGCAGTGGGGAGGGAGTCACTGAAGCTTTCTTT. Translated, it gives CASSGEGVTEAFF.

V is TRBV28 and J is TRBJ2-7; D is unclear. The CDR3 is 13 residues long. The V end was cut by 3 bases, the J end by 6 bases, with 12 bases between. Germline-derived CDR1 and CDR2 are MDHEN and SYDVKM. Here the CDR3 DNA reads TGTGCCAGCAGTTTTCTCGGGTTGGGCGAGCAGTACTTC. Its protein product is CASSFLGLGEQYF.

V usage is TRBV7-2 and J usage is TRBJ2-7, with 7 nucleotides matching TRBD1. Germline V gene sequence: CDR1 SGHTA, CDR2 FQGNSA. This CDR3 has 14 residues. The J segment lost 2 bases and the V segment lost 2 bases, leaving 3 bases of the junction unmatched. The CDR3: CASSLKGGPYEQYF. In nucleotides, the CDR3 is TGTGCCAGCAGCTTAAAAGGGGGCCCCTACGAGCAGTACTTC. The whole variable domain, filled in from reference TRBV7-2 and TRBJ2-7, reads GAGVSQSPSNKVTEKGKDVELRCDPISGHTALYWYRQSLGQGLEFLIYFQGNSAPDKSGLPSDRFSAERTGGSVSTLTIQRTQQEDSAVYLCASSLKGGPYEQYFGPGTRLTVT.

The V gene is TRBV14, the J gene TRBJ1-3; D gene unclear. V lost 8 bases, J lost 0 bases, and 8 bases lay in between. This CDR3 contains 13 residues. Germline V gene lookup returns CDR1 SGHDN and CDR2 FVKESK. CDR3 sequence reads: CASQLSSGNTIYF. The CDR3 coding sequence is TGTGCCAGCCAACTGAGCTCTGGAAACACCATATATTTT.

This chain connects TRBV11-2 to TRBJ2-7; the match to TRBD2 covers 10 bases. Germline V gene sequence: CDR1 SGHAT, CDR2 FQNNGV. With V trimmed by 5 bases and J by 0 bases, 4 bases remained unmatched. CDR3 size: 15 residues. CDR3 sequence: CASSPGLADSYEQYF. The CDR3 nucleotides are TGTGCCAGCAGCCCAGGACTAGCGGACTCCTACGAGCAGTACTTC.

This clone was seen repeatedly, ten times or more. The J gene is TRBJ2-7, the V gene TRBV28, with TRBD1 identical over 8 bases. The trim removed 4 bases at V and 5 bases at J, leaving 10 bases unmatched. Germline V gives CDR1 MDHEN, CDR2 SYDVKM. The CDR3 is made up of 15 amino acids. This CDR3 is CASSSGQGRGHEQYF. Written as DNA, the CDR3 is TGTGCCAGCAGTTCAGGACAGGGCAGAGGGCACGAGCAGTACTTC.

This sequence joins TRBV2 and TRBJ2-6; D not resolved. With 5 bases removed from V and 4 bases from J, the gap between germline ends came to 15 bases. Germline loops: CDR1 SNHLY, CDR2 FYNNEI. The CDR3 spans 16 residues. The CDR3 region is CASSPRRVPGANVLTF. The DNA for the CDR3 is TGTGCCAGCAGTCCCAGGAGAGTACCAGGGGCCAACGTCCTGACTTTC.

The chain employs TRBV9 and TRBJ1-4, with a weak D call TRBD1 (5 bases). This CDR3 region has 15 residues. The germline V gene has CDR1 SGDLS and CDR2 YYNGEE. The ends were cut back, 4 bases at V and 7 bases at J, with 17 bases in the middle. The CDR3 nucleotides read TGTGCCAGCAGCCTCCACCCGGGGCAAGGTGAAAAACTGTTTTTT. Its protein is CASSLHPGQGEKLFF.

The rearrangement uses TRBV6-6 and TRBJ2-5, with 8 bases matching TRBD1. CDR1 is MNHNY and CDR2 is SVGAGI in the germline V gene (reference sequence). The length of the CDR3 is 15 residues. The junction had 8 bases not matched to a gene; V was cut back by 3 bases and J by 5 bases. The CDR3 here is CASSYRTGGQETQYF. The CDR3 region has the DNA TGTGCCAGCAGTTATCGAACAGGGGGTCAGGAGACCCAGTACTTC.

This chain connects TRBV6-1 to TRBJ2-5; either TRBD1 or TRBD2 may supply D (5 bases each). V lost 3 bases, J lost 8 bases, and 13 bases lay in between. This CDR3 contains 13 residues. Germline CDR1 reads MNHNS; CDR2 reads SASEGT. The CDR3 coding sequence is TGTGCCAGCAGTGATTCTCTGAGGGGTACCCAGTACTTC. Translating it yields CASSDSLRGTQYF.

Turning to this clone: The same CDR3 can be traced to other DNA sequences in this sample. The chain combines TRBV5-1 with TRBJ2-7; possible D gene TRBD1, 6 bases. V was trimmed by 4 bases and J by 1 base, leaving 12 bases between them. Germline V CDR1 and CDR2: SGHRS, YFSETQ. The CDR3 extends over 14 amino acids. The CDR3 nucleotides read TGCGCCAGCAGCCCCGACAGGATATCCTACGAGCAGTACTTC. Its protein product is CASSPDRISYEQYF.

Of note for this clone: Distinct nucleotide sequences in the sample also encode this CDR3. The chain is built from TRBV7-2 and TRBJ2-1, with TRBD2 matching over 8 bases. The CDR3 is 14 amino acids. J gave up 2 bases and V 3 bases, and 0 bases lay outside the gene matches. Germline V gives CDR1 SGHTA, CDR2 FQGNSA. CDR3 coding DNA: TGTGCCAGCAGCTTGGGACTAGCCTACAATGAGCAGTTCTTC. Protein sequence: CASSLGLAYNEQFF.

The CDR3, as DNA: TGTGCCAGCAGCCTTGGGACCCAGTACTTC. It yields the protein CASSLGTQYF. This chain uses TRBV12-1 with TRBJ2-5. TRBV12-1 is reported as a pseudogene. CDR3 size: 10 residues.

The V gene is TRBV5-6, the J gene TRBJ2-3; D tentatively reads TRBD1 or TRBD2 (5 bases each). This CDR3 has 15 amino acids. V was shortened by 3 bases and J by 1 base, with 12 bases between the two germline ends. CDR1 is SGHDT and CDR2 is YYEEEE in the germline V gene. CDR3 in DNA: TGTGCCAGCAGCTCGCCGGGACGACGCACAGATACGCAGTATTTT. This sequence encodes CASSSPGRRTDTQYF.

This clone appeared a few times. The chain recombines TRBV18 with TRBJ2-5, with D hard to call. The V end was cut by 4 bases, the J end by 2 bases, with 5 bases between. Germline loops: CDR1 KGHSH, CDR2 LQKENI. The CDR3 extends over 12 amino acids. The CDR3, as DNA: TGTGCCAGCTCACGGTTACAAGAGACCCAGTACTTC. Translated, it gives CASSRLQETQYF.

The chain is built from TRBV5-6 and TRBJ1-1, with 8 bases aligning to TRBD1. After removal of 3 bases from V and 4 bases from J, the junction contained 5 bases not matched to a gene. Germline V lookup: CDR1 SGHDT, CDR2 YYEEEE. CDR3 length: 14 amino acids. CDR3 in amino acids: CASSSRGRGTEAFF. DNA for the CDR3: TGTGCCAGCAGCTCCAGGGGGCGCGGCACTGAAGCTTTCTTT.

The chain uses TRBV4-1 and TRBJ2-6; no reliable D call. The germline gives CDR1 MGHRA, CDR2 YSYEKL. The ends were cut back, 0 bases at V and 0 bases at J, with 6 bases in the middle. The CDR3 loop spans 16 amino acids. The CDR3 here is CASSQDQHSGANVLTF. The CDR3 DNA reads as TGCGCCAGCAGCCAAGATCAACACTCTGGGGCCAACGTCCTGACTTTC.

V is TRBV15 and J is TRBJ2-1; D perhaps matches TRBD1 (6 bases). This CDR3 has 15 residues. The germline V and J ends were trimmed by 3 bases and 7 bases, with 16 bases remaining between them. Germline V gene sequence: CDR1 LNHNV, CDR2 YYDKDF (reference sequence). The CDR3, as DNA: TGTGCCACCAGCAGCCAAGGGGGAAGGGTGAATGAGCAGTTCTTC. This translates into CATSSQGGRVNEQFF.

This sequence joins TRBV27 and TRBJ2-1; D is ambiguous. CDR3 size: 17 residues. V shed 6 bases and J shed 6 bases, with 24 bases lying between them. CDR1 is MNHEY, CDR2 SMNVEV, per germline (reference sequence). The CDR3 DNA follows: TGTGCCAGCAGCCCTCGAGGACCGTTTCTACAAGGCAATGAGCAGTTCTTC. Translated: CASSPRGPFLQGNEQFF.

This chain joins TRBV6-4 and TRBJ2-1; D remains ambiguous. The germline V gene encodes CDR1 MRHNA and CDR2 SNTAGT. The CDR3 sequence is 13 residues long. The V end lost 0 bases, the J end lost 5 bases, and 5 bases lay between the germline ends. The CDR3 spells CASSDSDDNEQFF. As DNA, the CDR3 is TGTGCCAGCAGTGACTCGGACGACAATGAGCAGTTCTTC.

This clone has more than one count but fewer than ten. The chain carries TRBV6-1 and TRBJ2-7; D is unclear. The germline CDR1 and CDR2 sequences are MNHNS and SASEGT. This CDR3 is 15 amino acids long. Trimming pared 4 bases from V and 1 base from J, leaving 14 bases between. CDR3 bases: TGTGCCAGCAGTGCTCCCATAGGGTCTTCCTACGAGCAGTACTTC. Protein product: CASSAPIGSSYEQYF.